A single sample gave rise to the 25 T cell receptor beta chains below, sequenced in a study of identical twins. TCRdb used MiXCR to reprocess the 5' RACE reads, holding one entry per CDR3 protein. The table includes 430,000 or so distinct CDR3 sequences, roughly a quarter detected once. These data were also filed under a second study, of T cells expressing NK-cell markers.

Sequenced input: CD4+ T cells sorted from blood. These receptors originate from a young woman in good health.

The V gene is TRBV6-4, the J gene TRBJ1-5; D is uncertain. The CDR3 totals 11 residues. Trimming took off 6 bases at V and 15 bases at J, with 15 bases between the two ends. Looked up from germline, CDR1 is MRHNA and CDR2 is SNTAGT. The CDR3 region has the DNA TGTGCCAGCAGCATTGAAGAGGGAGTGCATTTT. As protein: CASSIEEGVHF.

V is TRBV7-6 and J is TRBJ1-2; D not resolved. From germline, CDR1 is SGHVS and CDR2 FNYEAQ. The CDR3 extends over 14 amino acids. The germline V and J ends were trimmed by 1 base and 2 bases, with 8 bases remaining between them. CDR3 region: CASSLDSGNYGYTF. The CDR3 bases are TGTGCCAGCAGCTTAGATAGCGGGAACTATGGCTACACCTTC.

This clonotype showed up just a few times. This chain joins TRBV6-1 and TRBJ2-2; 8 bases are shared with TRBD1. The CDR3 length is 15 residues. With 5 bases clipped from V and 7 bases from J, the junction kept 9 bases outside the gene matches. Germline lookup yields CDR1 MNHNS and CDR2 SASEGT. The CDR3: CASSPPGQVHGELFF. The CDR3 DNA follows: TGTGCCAGCAGTCCACCGGGACAGGTCCACGGGGAGCTGTTTTTT.

The V call is TRBV20-1, the J call TRBJ2-3; D is ambiguous. In germline, CDR1 is DFQATT, CDR2 SNEGSKA (reference sequence). The CDR3 runs 13 residues. The V and J ends lost 6 bases and 2 bases respectively, with 12 bases between them. The CDR3 DNA follows: TGCAGTGCCCGCTTGGAAACCACAGATACGCAGTATTTT. This codes for CSARLETTDTQYF.

This rearrangement joins TRBV9 to TRBJ1-5; 7 bases map to TRBD1. V lost 7 bases to trimming and J lost 6 bases; unmatched junction nucleotides: 13. CDR1 and CDR2 (germline): SGDLS, YYNGEE. The CDR3 sequence is 15 residues long. The DNA of the CDR3 is TGTGCCAGCGCACTAACAGGGGAATTGAGTCAGCCCCAGCATTTT. This encodes CASALTGELSQPQHF.

The chain employs TRBV5-1 and TRBJ2-1; D possibly matches TRBD1 or TRBD2 (5 bases each). V lost 4 bases and J lost 2, with 10 bases in between. This CDR3 has 14 amino acids. Germline V lookup: CDR1 SGHRS, CDR2 YFSETQ. The CDR3 nucleotides are TGCGCCAGCAGCCGGGACCCTACCTACAATGAGCAGTTCTTC. This sequence encodes CASSRDPTYNEQFF.

V usage is TRBV3-1 and J usage is TRBJ2-3; 7 bases match TRBD1. CDR1 is LGHDT, CDR2 YNNKEL, per germline (reference sequence). This CDR3 spans 13 amino acids. V dropped 1 base and J dropped 9; count of bases not matched to a gene: 4. Here the CDR3 reads CASSQVGGQTQYF. Written as DNA, the CDR3 is TGTGCCAGCAGCCAAGTAGGGGGACAGACGCAGTATTTT.

This clonotype showed up just a few times. The chain uses TRBV11-2 and TRBJ2-5; TRBD1 matches 7 bases. This CDR3 has 15 residues. Germline assignment: CDR1 SGHAT and CDR2 FQNNGV. J was trimmed by 4 bases and V by 5 bases; bases with no gene match: 10. CDR3 residues: CASSHEDRFLETQYF. CDR3 nucleotide sequence: TGTGCCAGCAGCCATGAGGACAGGTTTTTAGAGACCCAGTACTTC.

The rearrangement links TRBV10-2 to TRBJ1-1; unclear D gene. This CDR3 region has 18 residues. The V end lost 0 bases, the J end lost 5 bases, and 22 bases lay between the germline ends. Per the germline V gene, CDR1 is WSHSY and CDR2 is SAAADI. In DNA form, the CDR3 reads TGCGCCAGCAGTGAGTCGAAGACCCTGGGAGGAGGCGGAACTGAAGCTTTCTTT. Translation: CASSESKTLGGGGTEAFF.

This clonotype turned up a few times. A read error may account for a junction end that differs from germline. The V call is TRBV10-3, the J call TRBJ2-3; D is unclear. Germline values: CDR1 ENHRY, CDR2 SYGVKD. CDR3 length: 12 residues. The CDR3: CAIRESGDTQYF. CDR3 coding DNA: TGTGCCATCAGGGAGTCTGGAGATACGCAGTATTTT.

CDR3 protein: CASSQDTGTAAYEQYF. The CDR3 region has the DNA TGCGCCAGCAGCCAAGATACCGGGACAGCAGCCTACGAGCAGTACTTC. The chain couples TRBV4-3 to TRBJ2-7, with TRBD1 identical over 7 bases. Germline CDR1 is LGHNA and CDR2 is YSLEER. The CDR3 runs 16 residues. J was trimmed by 2 bases and V by 0 bases; bases with no gene match: 7.

This clonotype appeared a single time. V usage is TRBV4-3 and J usage is TRBJ2-1, with a tentative D call TRBD2 (6 bases). CDR1 is LGHNA and CDR2 is YSLEER in the germline V gene. The CDR3 extends over 16 amino acids. V lost 4 bases to trimming and J lost 4 bases, with 17 bases between them. The CDR3 nucleotides are TGCGCCAGCAGCCGGGGGGAGAGTACGAGGTACAATGAGCAGTTCTTC. Translation gives CASSRGESTRYNEQFF.

V gene TRBV2 combines with J gene TRBJ1-1; D not certain. Germline CDR1 is SNHLY and CDR2 is FYNNEI. V lost 6 bases, J lost 1 base, and 12 bases lay in between. The length of the CDR3 is 14 residues. The CDR3 nucleotides read TGTGCCAGCAGGGGCCAGCTAGCGAACACTGAAGCTTTCTTT. As protein: CASRGQLANTEAFF.

This clonotype was picked up a small number of times. This rearrangement joins TRBV6-2 or TRBV6-3 to TRBJ2-1; 7 bases map to TRBD1. This CDR3 contains 12 residues. Germline trimming cut 7 bases from V and 12 bases from J; bases unmatched to any gene: 9. Germline V gene data show CDR1 as MNHEY and CDR2 as SVGEGT. The CDR3 nucleotides read TGTGCCAGCACCCTCGCAGGGGGAAGGCAGTTCTTC. It specifies CASTLAGGRQFF.

The chain joins TRBV14 to TRBJ1-2, with 7 nucleotides matching TRBD1. CDR1 is SGHDN, CDR2 FVKESK, per germline. There are 16 residues in the CDR3. With 3 bases clipped from V and 0 bases from J, the junction kept 7 bases outside the gene matches. Written as DNA, the CDR3 is TGTGCCAGCAGCCAGCTCTCCGGGACAGCTAACTATGGCTACACCTTC. It encodes CASSQLSGTANYGYTF.

The V and J genes are TRBV6-1 and TRBJ2-7, with 13 positions matching TRBD2. There are 15 residues in the CDR3. Germline CDR1 reads MNHNS; CDR2 reads SASEGT. Losses at the gene ends were 5 bases for V and 3 bases for J; bases not matched to a gene: 4. The CDR3 spells CASSTRTSGSYEQYF. The CDR3 DNA follows: TGTGCCAGCAGTACAAGGACTAGCGGGAGCTACGAGCAGTACTTC.

This sequence joins TRBV20-1 and TRBJ1-1; D unresolved. Germline CDR1 is DFQATT and CDR2 is SNEGSKA (reference sequence). This CDR3 region has 14 residues. V was trimmed by 2 bases and J by 6 bases, leaving 16 bases between them. The CDR3 DNA follows: TGCAGTGCTAGACCGGGTCCTCCTCGGTCTGAAGCTTTCTTT. This gives the protein CSARPGPPRSEAFF.

Points on this clonotype: At one end the junction does not follow the germline gene, possibly because of a read error. V is TRBV5-1 and J is TRBJ2-5; possible D gene TRBD1, 5 bases. Looked up from germline, CDR1 is SGHRS and CDR2 is YFSETQ. The CDR3 is made up of 15 amino acids. The CDR3 nucleotides are TGCGCCAGCAGCTCAAGTGGGGCGAGCCAAGGGACCCAGTACTTC. Translating gives CASSSSGASQGTQYF.

In this sample, this clonotype turned up a few times. This chain connects TRBV10-3 to TRBJ2-7; D possibly corresponds to TRBD2 (5 bases). The CDR3 sequence is 14 residues long. Trimming stripped 4 bases from V and 0 bases from J, with 10 bases between. Germline-derived CDR1 and CDR2 are ENHRY and SYGVKD. The CDR3 DNA follows: TGTGCCATCAGTGCAGTGGGGAGCTCCTACGAGCAGTACTTC. As protein: CAISAVGSSYEQYF.

The V call is TRBV4-3, the J call TRBJ2-3, with TRBD2 matching over 16 bases. The CDR3 runs 18 residues. Germline trimming cut 3 bases from V and 5 bases from J; bases unmatched to any gene: 8. Germline V gene data show CDR1 as LGHNA and CDR2 as YSLEER. In DNA form, the CDR3 reads TGCGCCAGCAGCCAGGGACTAGCGGGAGGGCCTTGGGAAGATACGCAGTATTTT. Its translation: CASSQGLAGGPWEDTQYF.

This clonotype came up a few times. This chain uses TRBV7-2 with TRBJ2-7; tentatively, D is TRBD1 (5 bases). CDR3 length: 13 amino acids. Per the germline V gene, CDR1 is SGHTA and CDR2 is FQGNSA. V lost 3 bases and J lost 5, with 11 bases in between. The CDR3 DNA reads TGTGCCAGCAGCTTTAAGTTCAGGGACGAGCAGTACTTC. Residues: CASSFKFRDEQYF. Looking up the rest from reference TRBV7-2 and TRBJ2-7 gives the full variable domain: GAGVSQSPSNKVTEKGKDVELRCDPISGHTALYWYRQSLGQGLEFLIYFQGNSAPDKSGLPSDRFSAERTGGSVSTLTIQRTQQEDSAVYLCASSFKFRDEQYFGPGTRLTVT.

This clonotype was counted a few times. The gene calls are TRBV6-5 and TRBJ2-3; D call uncertain. This CDR3 is built from 12 residues. Trimming shortened V by 0 bases and J by 4 bases, and 2 bases separated the two germline ends. Germline CDR1 MNHEY, CDR2 SVGAGI. The CDR3 spells CASSYSPDTQYF. CDR3 nucleotides: TGTGCCAGCAGTTACTCGCCAGATACGCAGTATTTT.

The chain couples TRBV20-1 to TRBJ2-3; 7 bases map to TRBD2. Germline V gene sequence: CDR1 DFQATT, CDR2 SNEGSKA (reference sequence). The V and J ends lost 3 bases and 2 bases, in that order; junction bases with no gene match: 8. The CDR3 contains 15 residues. The CDR3 DNA is TGCAGTGCTAGGGGGACTAACATTTTCACAGATACGCAGTATTTT. Its translation: CSARGTNIFTDTQYF.

This chain links TRBV21-1 with TRBJ2-1; the D call in the table, TRBD1, was not verified against the DNA. TRBV21-1 counts as a pseudogene. The CDR3 spans 17 residues. Written as DNA, the CDR3 is TGTGCCAGATCAAGGTCCCAGCGGCGCCTCTACTACAATGAGCAGTTCTTC. This translates into CARSRSQRRLYYNEQFF.

This rearrangement joins TRBV7-9 to TRBJ2-7; possibly TRBD1 for D (5 bases). CDR1 is SEHNR, CDR2 FQNEAQ, per germline (reference sequence). The CDR3 has 13 amino acids. Trimming removed 4 bases at V and 3 bases at J, with 10 bases between. The CDR3 loop is CASSSDKFYEQYF. The CDR3 region has the DNA TGTGCCAGCAGCTCGGACAAGTTCTACGAGCAGTACTTC.